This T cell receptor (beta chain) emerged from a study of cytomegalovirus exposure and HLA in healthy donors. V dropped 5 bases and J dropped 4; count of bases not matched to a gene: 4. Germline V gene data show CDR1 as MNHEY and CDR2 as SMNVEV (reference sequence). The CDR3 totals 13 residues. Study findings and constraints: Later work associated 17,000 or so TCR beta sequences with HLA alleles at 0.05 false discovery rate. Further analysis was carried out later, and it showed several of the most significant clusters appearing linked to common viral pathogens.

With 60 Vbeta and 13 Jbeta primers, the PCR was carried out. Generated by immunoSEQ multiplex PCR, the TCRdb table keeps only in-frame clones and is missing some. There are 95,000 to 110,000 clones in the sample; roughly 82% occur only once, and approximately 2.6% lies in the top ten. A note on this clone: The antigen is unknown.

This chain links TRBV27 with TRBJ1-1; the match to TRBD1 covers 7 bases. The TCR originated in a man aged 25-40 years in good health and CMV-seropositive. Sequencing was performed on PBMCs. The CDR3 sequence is CASSVGGATEAFF. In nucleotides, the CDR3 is TGTGCCAGCAGTGTAGGGGGCGCCACTGAAGCTTTCTTT.